This T cell receptor beta chain was profiled in a study of post-analysis software for immune sequencing data. Study information: Disease courses included relapsing-remitting, secondary progressive and progressive-relapsing multiple sclerosis. Points from the study as a whole: Under F measure analysis, samples from one preparation batch co-clustered strongly. People with multiple sclerosis had a significantly lower normalized Chao1 diversity than controls did. Among roughly five TRBV segments more frequent in patients than controls were TRBV5-6, TRBV5-1 and TRBV20-1.

This clonotype was counted only a few times. The target antigen is unknown. The ends were cut back, 1 base at V and 4 bases at J, with 10 bases in the middle. The CDR3 has 14 residues. Germline CDR1 reads MGHRA; CDR2 reads YSYEKL. Unique-molecular-identifier-tagged TCR beta cDNA libraries were used. Roughly 500,000 cDNA molecules were obtained per 1 to 10 million input T cells. TCRdb re-called the PCR reads with MiXCR, one entry per CDR3 protein. The data contain more than 500,000 distinct CDR3 sequences, roughly 34% of them singletons. The source material was blood. The V and J genes are TRBV4-1 and TRBJ1-1; D perhaps matches TRBD1 (5 bases). The sequence came from a girl aged 2-17 years with multiple sclerosis. The CDR3 sequence is CASSQVWGGTEAFF. In DNA form, the CDR3 reads TGCGCCAGCAGCCAAGTATGGGGGGGCACTGAAGCTTTCTTT.